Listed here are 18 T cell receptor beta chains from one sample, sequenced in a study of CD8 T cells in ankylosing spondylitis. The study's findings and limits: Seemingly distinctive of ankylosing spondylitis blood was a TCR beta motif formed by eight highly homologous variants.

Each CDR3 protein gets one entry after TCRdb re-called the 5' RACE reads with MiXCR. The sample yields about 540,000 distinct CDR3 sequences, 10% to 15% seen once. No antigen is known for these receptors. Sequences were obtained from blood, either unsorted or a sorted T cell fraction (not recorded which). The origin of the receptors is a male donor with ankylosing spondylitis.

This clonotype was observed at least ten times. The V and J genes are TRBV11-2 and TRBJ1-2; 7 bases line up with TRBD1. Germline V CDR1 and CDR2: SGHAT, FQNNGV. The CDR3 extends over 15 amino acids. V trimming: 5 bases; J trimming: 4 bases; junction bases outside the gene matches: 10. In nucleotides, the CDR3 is TGTGCCAGCAGCCTGACAGGGTTAATGGGCTATGGCTACACCTTC. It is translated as CASSLTGLMGYGYTF.

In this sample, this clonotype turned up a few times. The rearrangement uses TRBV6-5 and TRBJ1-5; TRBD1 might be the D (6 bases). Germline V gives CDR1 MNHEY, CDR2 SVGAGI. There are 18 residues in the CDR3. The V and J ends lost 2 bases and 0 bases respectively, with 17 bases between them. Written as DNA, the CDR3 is TGTGCCAGCAGTTACGACCACCTCACAGGGAATAGCAATCAGCCCCAGCATTTT. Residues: CASSYDHLTGNSNQPQHF.

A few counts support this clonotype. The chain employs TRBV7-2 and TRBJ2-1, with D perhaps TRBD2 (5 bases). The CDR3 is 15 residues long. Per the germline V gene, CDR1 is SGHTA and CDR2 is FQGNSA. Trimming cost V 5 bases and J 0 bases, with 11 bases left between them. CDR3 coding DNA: TGTGCCAGCAGCCGCACTAGTAACTCCTACAATGAGCAGTTCTTC. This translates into CASSRTSNSYNEQFF.

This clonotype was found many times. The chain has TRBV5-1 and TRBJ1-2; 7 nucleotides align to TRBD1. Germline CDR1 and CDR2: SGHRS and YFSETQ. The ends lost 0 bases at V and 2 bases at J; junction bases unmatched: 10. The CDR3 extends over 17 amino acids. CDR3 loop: CASSLALTGVPNYGYTF. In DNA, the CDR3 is TGCGCCAGCAGCTTGGCCCTCACAGGGGTCCCCAACTATGGCTACACCTTC.

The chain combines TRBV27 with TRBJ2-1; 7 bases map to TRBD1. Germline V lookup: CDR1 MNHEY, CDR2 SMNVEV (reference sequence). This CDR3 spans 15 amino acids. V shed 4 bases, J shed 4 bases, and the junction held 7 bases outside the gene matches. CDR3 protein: CASSSTGLGYNEQFF. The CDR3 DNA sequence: TGTGCCAGCAGTTCGACAGGGTTAGGGTACAATGAGCAGTTCTTC.

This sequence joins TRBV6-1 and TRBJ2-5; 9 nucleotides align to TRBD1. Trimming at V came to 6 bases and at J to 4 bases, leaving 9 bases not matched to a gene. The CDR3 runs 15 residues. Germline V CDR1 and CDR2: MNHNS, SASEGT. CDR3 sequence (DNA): TGTGCCAGCAGCCCTCCGGGACAGGGTATAGAGACCCAGTACTTC. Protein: CASSPPGQGIETQYF.

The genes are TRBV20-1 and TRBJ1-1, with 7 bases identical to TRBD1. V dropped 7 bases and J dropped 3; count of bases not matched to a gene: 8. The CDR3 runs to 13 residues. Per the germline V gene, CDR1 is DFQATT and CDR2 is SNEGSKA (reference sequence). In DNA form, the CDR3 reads TGCAGTGTTCAGGGGGGAAGCGACACTGAAGCTTTCTTT. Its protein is CSVQGGSDTEAFF.

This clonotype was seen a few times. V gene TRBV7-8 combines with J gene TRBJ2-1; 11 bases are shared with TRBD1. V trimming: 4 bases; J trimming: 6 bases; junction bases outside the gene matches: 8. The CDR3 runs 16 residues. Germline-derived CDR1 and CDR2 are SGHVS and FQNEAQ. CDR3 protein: CASSSYVGTGGNEQFF. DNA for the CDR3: TGTGCCAGCAGCTCTTACGTAGGGACAGGGGGCAATGAGCAGTTCTTC.

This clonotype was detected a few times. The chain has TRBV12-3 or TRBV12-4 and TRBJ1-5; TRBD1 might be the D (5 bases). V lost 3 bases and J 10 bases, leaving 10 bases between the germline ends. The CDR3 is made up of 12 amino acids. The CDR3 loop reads CASSFFQGPQHF. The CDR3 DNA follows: TGTGCCAGCAGTTTTTTCCAGGGTCCCCAGCATTTT.

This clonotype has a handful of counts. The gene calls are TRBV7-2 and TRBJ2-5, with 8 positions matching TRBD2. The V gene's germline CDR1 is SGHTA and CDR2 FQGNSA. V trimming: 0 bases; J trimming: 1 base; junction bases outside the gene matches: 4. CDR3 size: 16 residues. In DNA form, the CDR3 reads TGTGCCAGCAGCTTAGCACGAACTAGCGGCCAAGAGACCCAGTACTTC. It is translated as CASSLARTSGQETQYF. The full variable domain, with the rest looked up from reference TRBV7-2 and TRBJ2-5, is GAGVSQSPSNKVTEKGKDVELRCDPISGHTALYWYRQSLGQGLEFLIYFQGNSAPDKSGLPSDRFSAERTGGSVSTLTIQRTQQEDSAVYLCASSLARTSGQETQYFGPGTRLLVL.

The CDR3 is CASSLEGAENIQYF. In DNA form, the CDR3 reads TGCGCCAGCAGCTTGGAGGGGGCGGAAAACATTCAGTACTTC. The chain carries TRBV5-1 and TRBJ2-4; 7 positions agree with TRBD1. Germline V gene lookup returns CDR1 SGHRS and CDR2 YFSETQ. With 0 bases clipped from V and 5 bases from J, the junction kept 2 bases outside the gene matches. This CDR3 region has 14 residues.

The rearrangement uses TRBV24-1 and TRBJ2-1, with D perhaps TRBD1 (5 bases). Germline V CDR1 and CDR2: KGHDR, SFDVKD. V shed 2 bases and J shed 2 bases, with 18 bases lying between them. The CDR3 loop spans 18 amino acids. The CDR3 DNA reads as TGTGCCACCAGTGATTCGTACGGGCAGGGCTTTACCTACAATGAGCAGTTCTTC. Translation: CATSDSYGQGFTYNEQFF.

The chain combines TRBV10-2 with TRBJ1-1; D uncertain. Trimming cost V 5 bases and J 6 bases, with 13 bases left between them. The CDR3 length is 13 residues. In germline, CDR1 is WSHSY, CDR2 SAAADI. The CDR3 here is CASSWEGAAEAFF. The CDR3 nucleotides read TGCGCCAGCAGTTGGGAGGGAGCGGCTGAAGCTTTCTTT.

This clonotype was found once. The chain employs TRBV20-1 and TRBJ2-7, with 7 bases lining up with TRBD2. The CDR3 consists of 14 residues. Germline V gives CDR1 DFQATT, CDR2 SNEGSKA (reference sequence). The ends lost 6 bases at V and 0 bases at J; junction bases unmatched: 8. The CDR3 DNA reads TGCAGTGCACGACTAGCAGAGAGCTCCTACGAGCAGTACTTC. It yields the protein CSARLAESSYEQYF.

CDR3 in DNA: TGTGCCAGCAGCGTAGCTGCGAGGCCAGATACGCAGTATTTT. Translated, it gives CASSVAARPDTQYF. V usage is TRBV9 and J usage is TRBJ2-3; D unclear. The germline V gene has CDR1 SGDLS and CDR2 YYNGEE. The CDR3 contains 14 residues. Trimming left V 0 bases short and J 4 bases short, with 9 bases between.

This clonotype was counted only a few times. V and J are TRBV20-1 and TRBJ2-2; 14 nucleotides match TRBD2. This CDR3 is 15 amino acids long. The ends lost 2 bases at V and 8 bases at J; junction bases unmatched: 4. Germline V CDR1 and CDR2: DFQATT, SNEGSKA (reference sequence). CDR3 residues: CSARRLAGGPGELFF. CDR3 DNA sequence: TGCAGTGCTAGAAGACTAGCGGGAGGGCCAGGGGAGCTGTTTTTT.

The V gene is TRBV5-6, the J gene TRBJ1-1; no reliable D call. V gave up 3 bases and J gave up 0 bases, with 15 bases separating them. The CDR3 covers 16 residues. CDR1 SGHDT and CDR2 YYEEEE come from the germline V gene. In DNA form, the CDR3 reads TGTGCCAGCAGCTCCCGACGGGCGGCCCTGAACACTGAAGCTTTCTTT. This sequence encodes CASSSRRAALNTEAFF. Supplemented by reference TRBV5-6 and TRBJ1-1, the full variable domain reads DAGVTQSPTHLIKTRGQQVTLRCSPKSGHDTVSWYQQALGQGPQFIFQYYEEEERQRGNFPDRFSGHQFPNYSSELNVNALLLGDSALYLCASSSRRAALNTEAFFGQGTRLTVV.

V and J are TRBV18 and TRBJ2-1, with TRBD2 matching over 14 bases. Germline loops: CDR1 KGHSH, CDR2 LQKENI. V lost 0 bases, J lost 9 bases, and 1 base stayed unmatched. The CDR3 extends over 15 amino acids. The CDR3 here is CASSPPTSGRGEQFF. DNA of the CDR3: TGTGCCAGCTCACCACCGACTAGCGGGAGGGGTGAGCAGTTCTTC.